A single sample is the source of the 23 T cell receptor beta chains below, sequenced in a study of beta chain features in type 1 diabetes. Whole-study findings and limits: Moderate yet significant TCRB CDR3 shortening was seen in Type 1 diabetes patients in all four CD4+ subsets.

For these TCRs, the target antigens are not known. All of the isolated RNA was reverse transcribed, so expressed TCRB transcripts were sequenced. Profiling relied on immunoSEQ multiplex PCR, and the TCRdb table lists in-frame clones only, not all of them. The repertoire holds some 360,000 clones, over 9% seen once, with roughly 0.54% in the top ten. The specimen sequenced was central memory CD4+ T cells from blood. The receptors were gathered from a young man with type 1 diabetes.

This CDR3 is CASSLIASGANVLTF. In DNA, the CDR3 is TGTGCCAGCAGCTTAATAGCTTCTGGGGCCAACGTCCTGACTTTC. This chain joins TRBV7-9 and TRBJ2-6; D gene ambiguous. V dropped 2 bases and J dropped 1 base, with 6 bases sitting between them. Germline CDR1 and CDR2: SEHNR and FQNEAQ (reference sequence). The CDR3 consists of 15 residues.

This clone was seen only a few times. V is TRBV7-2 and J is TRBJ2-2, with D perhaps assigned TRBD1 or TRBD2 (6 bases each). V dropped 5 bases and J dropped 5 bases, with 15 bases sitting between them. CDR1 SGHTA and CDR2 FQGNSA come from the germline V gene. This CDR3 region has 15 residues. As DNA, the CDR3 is TGTGCCAGCAGCCCCGGGGGCAGCGGGACCGGGGAGCTGTTTTTT. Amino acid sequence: CASSPGGSGTGELFF.

The CDR3 coding sequence is TGTGCCAGCAGCTTAGCGTTAGGCAGGAACACTGAAGCTTTCTTT. The encoded protein is CASSLALGRNTEAFF. The chain uses TRBV7-6 and TRBJ1-1; no clear D. The V end was cut by 0 bases, the J end by 1 base, with 9 bases between. The CDR3 spans 15 residues. The germline V gene has CDR1 SGHVS and CDR2 FNYEAQ.

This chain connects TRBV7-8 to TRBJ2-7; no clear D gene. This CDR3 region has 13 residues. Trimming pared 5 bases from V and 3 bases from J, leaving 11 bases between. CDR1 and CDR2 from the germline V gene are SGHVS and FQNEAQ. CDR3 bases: TGTGCCAGCAGCGGATCCCCTAACTACGAGCAGTACTTC. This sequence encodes CASSGSPNYEQYF.

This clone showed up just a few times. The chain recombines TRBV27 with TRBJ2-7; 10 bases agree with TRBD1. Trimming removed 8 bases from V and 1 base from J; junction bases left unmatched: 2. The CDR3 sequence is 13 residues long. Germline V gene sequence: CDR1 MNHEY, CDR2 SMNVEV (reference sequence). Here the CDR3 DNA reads TGTGCCAGCCAGGGACAGGGGTCCTACGAGCAGTACTTC. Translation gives CASQGQGSYEQYF.

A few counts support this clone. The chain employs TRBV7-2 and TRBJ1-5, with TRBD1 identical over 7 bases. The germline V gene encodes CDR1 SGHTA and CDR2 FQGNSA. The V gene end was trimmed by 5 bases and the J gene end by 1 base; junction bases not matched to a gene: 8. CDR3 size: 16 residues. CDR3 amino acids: CASSPTGVLSNQPQHF. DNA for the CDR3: TGTGCCAGCAGCCCTACAGGGGTGCTGAGCAATCAGCCCCAGCATTTT. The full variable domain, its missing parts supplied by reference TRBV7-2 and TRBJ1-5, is GAGVSQSPSNKVTEKGKDVELRCDPISGHTALYWYRQSLGQGLEFLIYFQGNSAPDKSGLPSDRFSAERTGGSVSTLTIQRTQQEDSAVYLCASSPTGVLSNQPQHFGDGTRLSIL.

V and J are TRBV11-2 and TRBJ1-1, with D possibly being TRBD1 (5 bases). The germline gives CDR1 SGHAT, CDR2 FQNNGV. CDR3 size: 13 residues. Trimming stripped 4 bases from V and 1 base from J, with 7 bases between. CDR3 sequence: CASSSTGNTEAFF. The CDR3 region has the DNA TGTGCCAGCAGCTCTACAGGGAACACTGAAGCTTTCTTT.

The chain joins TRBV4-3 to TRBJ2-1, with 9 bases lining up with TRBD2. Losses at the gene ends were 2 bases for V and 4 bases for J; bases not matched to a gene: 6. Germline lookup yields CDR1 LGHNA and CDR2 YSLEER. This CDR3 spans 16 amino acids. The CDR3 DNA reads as TGCGCCAGCAGCCAACTTATTAGCGGGAGATACAATGAGCAGTTCTTC. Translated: CASSQLISGRYNEQFF.

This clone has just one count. The CDR3 region is CASSLLAGALNEQFF. The CDR3 DNA reads as TGTGCCAGCAGTTTACTAGCGGGAGCTCTCAATGAGCAGTTCTTC. The rearrangement links TRBV6-5 to TRBJ2-1; 11 bases are a match to TRBD2. This CDR3 spans 15 amino acids. Germline CDR1 reads MNHEY; CDR2 reads SVGAGI. Trimming removed 4 bases from V and 6 bases from J; junction bases left unmatched: 5.

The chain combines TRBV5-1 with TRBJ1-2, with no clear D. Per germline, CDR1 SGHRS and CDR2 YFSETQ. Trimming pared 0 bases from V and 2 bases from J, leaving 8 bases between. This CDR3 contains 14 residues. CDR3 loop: CASSLEPGNYGYTF. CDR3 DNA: TGCGCCAGCAGCTTGGAACCAGGAAACTATGGCTACACCTTC.

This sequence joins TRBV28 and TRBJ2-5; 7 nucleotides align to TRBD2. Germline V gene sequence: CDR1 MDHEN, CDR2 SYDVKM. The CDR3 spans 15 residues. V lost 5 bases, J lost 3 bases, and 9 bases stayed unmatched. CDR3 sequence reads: CASSTSGLAEETQYF. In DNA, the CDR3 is TGTGCCAGCAGTACCTCGGGGCTAGCGGAAGAGACCCAGTACTTC.

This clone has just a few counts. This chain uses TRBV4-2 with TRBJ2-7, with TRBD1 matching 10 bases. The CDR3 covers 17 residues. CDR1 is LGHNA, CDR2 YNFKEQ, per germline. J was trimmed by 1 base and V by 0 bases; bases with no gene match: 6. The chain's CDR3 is CASSQDRDRGESYEQYF. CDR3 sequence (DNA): TGTGCCAGCAGCCAAGATCGGGACAGGGGAGAGTCCTACGAGCAGTACTTC.

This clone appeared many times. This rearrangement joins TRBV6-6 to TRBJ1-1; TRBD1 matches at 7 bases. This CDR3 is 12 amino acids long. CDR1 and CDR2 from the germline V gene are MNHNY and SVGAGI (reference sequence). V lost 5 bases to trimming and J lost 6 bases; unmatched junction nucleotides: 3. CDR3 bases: TGTGCCAGCAGTCGACAGGGCTCTGAAGCTTTCTTT. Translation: CASSRQGSEAFF.

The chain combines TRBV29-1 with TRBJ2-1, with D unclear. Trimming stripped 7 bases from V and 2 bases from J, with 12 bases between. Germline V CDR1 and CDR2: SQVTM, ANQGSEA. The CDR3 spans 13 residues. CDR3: CSANDGPYNEQFF. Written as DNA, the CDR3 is TGCAGCGCTAATGACGGGCCCTACAATGAGCAGTTCTTC.

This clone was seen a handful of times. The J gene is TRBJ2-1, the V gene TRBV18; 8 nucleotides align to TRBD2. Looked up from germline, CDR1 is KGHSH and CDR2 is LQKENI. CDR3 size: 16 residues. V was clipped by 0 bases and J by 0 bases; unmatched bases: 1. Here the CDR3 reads CASSPPSGGSYNEQFF. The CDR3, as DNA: TGTGCCAGCTCACCACCCAGCGGGGGCTCCTACAATGAGCAGTTCTTC.

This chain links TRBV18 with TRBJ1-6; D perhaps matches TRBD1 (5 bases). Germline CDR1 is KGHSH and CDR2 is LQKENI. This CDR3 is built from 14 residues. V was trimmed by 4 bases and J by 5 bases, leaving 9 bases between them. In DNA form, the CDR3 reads TGTGCCAGCTCACTGACAGCCCATAATTCACCCCTCCACTTT. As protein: CASSLTAHNSPLHF.

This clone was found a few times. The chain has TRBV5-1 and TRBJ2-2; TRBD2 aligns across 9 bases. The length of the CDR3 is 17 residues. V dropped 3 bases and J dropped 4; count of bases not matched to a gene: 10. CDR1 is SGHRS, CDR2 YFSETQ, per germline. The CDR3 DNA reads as TGCGCCAGCAGCTACGATCCGGGACTAGCTCTCACCGGGGAGCTGTTTTTT. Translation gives CASSYDPGLALTGELFF.

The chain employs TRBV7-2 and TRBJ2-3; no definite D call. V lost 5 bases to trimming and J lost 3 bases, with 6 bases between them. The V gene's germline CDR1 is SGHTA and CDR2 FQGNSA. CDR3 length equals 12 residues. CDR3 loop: CASSTITDTQYF. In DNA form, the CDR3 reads TGTGCCAGCAGCACCATTACAGATACGCAGTATTTT.

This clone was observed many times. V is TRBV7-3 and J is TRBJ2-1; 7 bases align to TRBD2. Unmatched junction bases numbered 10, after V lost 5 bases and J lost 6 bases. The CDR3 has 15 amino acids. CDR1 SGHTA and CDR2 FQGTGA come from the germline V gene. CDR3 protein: CASSALAGQGNEQFF. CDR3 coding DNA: TGTGCCAGCAGCGCCTTAGCGGGCCAGGGCAATGAGCAGTTCTTC.

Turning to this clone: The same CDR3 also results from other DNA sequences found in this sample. The CDR3 is CSVDQGADTQYF. The CDR3 DNA follows: TGCAGCGTTGATCAGGGGGCGGATACGCAGTATTTT. The V and J genes are TRBV29-1 and TRBJ2-3, with 8 bases matching TRBD1. There are 12 residues in the CDR3. Germline values: CDR1 SQVTM, CDR2 ANQGSEA. The trim removed 3 bases at V and 6 bases at J, leaving 2 bases unmatched.

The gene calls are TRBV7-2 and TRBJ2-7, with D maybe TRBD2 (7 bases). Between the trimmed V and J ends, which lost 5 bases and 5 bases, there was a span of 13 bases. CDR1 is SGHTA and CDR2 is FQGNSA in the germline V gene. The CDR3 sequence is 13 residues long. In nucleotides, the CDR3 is TGTGCCAGCAGCACCTGGGGGGGCCACGAGCAGTACTTC. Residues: CASSTWGGHEQYF.

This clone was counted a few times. CDR3 amino acids: CASSSPRAWGNYGYTF. CDR3 DNA: TGTGCCAGCAGCTCTCCTAGGGCCTGGGGAAACTATGGCTACACCTTC. The chain recombines TRBV11-2 with TRBJ1-2; D is unclear. This CDR3 comprises 16 residues. Germline V gene lookup returns CDR1 SGHAT and CDR2 FQNNGV. V was pared by 4 bases and J by 2 bases, with 17 bases between.

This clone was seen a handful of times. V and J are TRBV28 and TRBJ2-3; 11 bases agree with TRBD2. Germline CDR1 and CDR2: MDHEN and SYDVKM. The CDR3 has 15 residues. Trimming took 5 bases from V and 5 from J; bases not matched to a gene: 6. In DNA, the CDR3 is TGTGCCAGCAGTGTAGCGGGAGGGCCCGGAGATACGCAGTATTTT. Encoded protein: CASSVAGGPGDTQYF.